One TCR beta chain is described in this entry. Study donors comprised healthy, HIV-negative adults devoid of recent acute infection or vaccination. Every donor, a Caucasian adult, lived in Nashville, Tennessee. CDR3 size: 17 residues. Germline CDR1 reads SEHNR; CDR2 reads FQNEAQ (reference sequence). With 6 bases removed from V and 2 bases from J, the gap between germline ends came to 22 bases. These data are taken from a study of shared clonotypes between healthy human individuals. An even split of each subset's genomic DNA across several immunoSEQ plates was performed. Sequenced by immunoSEQ multiplex PCR; TCRdb stores in-frame clones only, minus some. Altogether about 2.3 million clones are present, 85% to 95% being singletons, with the ten largest covering under 0.45%.

The clonotype comes from a man younger than 35 in good health. Some clones in this sample may be carry-over from other donors' samples. This chain links TRBV7-9 with TRBJ2-5, with D perhaps TRBD1 or TRBD2 (5 bases each). The specimen sequenced was naive CD4+ T cells from PBMCs. Stated subset: CD45RA+ positively selected. CDR3 protein: CASSPQKTGRIQETQYF. The CDR3 region has the DNA TGTGCCAGCAGTCCTCAAAAAACGGGACGGATACAAGAGACCCAGTACTTC.